The entry below gives a single T cell receptor (beta chain) sequence along with its context. Its antigen is currently unknown. This may come from a read error, since a much larger clone is one base off. This sample was taken from a study of T cell repertoires in cytomegalovirus infection. Turning to the study itself: Public TCR beta signatures marked donors with CMV infection and the matching HLA.

One entry per CDR3 protein results from TCRdb running MiXCR on the reads. Of roughly 500,000 distinct CDR3 sequences in the sample, around 35% are singletons; the top ten hold roughly a sixth. V was pared by 2 bases and J by 9 bases, with 16 bases between. Germline CDR1 SGHTA, CDR2 FQGNSA. The CDR3 length is 14 residues. The receptor was isolated from a human donor in good health (CMV status not recorded). Some clones in this sample may be carry-over from other donors' samples. The sample here was cultured PBMCs, taken from culture after CMV antigen stimulation. This chain connects TRBV7-2 to TRBJ1-1, with D possibly matching TRBD1 (6 bases). The CDR3 bases are TGTGCCAGCAGCTTAAATTTGAGGGGGTCTAAAGCTTTCTTT. Its translation: CASSLNLRGSKAFF.